This is a list of T cell receptor beta chains from one sample in a study of cytomegalovirus exposure and HLA in healthy donors. This table comes from immunoSEQ multiplex PCR, and its TCRdb copy is limited to in-frame clones, with some not included. The sample includes around 140,000 clones, just under 85% of them seen just once. Source material: PBMCs. The receptors shown here come from a man younger than 40 in good health and CMV-seropositive. Each CDR3 is given with its conserved first and last residue. D genes are given only for firm matches. Clone size appears in some rows only: once, few, many, or a class for an expanded clone.

DNA,CDR3,J,D,V,size
TGTGCCAGCAGCGTAGAGGGGGTCCTCTCTGGAAACACCATATATTTT,CASSVEGVLSGNTIYF,TRBJ1-3,NA,TRBV9,NA
TGCAGCGTTGAAGAGTTCGGGGAGACTGGGGCCAACGTCCTGACTTTC,CSVEEFGETGANVLTF,TRBJ2-6,NA,TRBV29-1,once
TGTGCCAGCAGTGGACAGAACACTGAAGCTTTCTTT,CASSGQNTEAFF,TRBJ1-1,NA,TRBV2,few
TGCAGCGTTAAAGCTACAGGGGGCAGAGGCTACACCTTC,CSVKATGGRGYTF,TRBJ1-2,TRBD1,TRBV29-1,NA
TGTGCCAGTAGTAGACCACCGGGGACAGGTAGCTCTGGGGCCAACGTCCTGACTTTC,CASSRPPGTGSSGANVLTF,TRBJ2-6,TRBD1,TRBV19,once
TGTGCCAGCTCACCAGCTACAGGTAACACTGAAGCTTTCTTT,CASSPATGNTEAFF,TRBJ1-1,NA,TRBV18,NA
TGTGCCAGCAGCTTGGTCGGGGGGGGTAACACTGAAGCTTTCTTT,CASSLVGGGNTEAFF,TRBJ1-1,NA,TRBV5-6,NA
TGTGCCAGCAGCCCCCTACTACAGGGGCACACCATATATTTT,CASSPLLQGHTIYF,TRBJ1-3,TRBD1,TRBV7-3,NA
TGTGCCAGCATGAGAGGACAGTACACTGAAGCTTTCTTT,CASMRGQYTEAFF,TRBJ1-1,NA,TRBV2,NA
TGCGCCAGCAGCCAAGGTCCCGGGACAGGGTCCTACGAGCAGTACTTC,CASSQGPGTGSYEQYF,TRBJ2-7,TRBD1,TRBV4-1,NA
TGTGCAATCCCCGGGACTAGCCGTTACAATGAGCAGTTCTTC,CAIPGTSRYNEQFF,TRBJ2-1,NA,TRBV12-2,NA